This T cell receptor beta chain was sequenced in a study of cytomegalovirus exposure and HLA in healthy donors. V was shortened by 5 bases and J by 14 bases, with 16 bases between the two germline ends. Germline V gene data show CDR1 as SGHTA and CDR2 as FQGNSA. This CDR3 spans 12 amino acids. The assay was immunoSEQ multiplex PCR, and TCRdb's table has in-frame clones only and misses some. The sample shows 90,000 to 130,000 clones, roughly 90% of them seen only once. Specimen: PBMCs. The receptor was derived from a woman between 25 and 40 years old in good health and CMV-seropositive. The chain carries TRBV7-2 and TRBJ2-1; D is possibly TRBD1 (5 bases). CDR3 DNA sequence: TGTGCCAGCAGCCACGTGGTAGGGGATAAGTTCTTC. Translation gives CASSHVVGDKFF.